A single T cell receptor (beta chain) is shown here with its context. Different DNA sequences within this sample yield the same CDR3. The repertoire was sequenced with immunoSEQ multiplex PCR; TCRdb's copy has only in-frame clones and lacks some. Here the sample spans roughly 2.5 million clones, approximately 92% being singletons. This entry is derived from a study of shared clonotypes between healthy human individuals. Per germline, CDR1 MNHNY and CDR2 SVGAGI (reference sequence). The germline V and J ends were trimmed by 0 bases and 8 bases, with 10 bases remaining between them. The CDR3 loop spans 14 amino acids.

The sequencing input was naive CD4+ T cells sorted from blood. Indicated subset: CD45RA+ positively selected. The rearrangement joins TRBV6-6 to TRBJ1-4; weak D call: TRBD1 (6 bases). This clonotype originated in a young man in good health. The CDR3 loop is CASSYSRGGEKLFF. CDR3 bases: TGTGCCAGCAGTTACTCCCGTGGGGGCGAAAAACTGTTTTTT.